This is a list of T cell receptor beta chains from one sample in a study of identical twins. TCRdb used MiXCR to reprocess the 5' RACE reads, holding one entry per CDR3 protein. This repertoire shows 200,000 or so distinct CDR3 sequences, around 15% found once; its top ten account for less than 45%. The same specimen was also included in a second study, on T cells expressing NK-cell markers.

Input material: CD8+ T cells sorted from blood. Receptor source: a woman under 30 in good health. CDR3s include the opening cysteine and the closing phenylalanine or tryptophan. The D gene is left open where the match is weak. Only some rows state a clone size, as once, few, many or a class for expanded clones.

J | V | size | D | DNA | CDR3
TRBJ2-7 | TRBV7-9 | NA | NA | TGTGCCAGCAGCCCAATAGGGTGGTCTCTAGAGCAGTACTTC | CASSPIGWSLEQYF
TRBJ2-7 | TRBV7-9 | few | NA | TGTGCCAGCAGCTTAGGGTTCAGGGGCTACGAGCAGTACTTC | CASSLGFRGYEQYF
TRBJ2-5 | TRBV10-3 | few | NA | TGTGCCATCGGCCGGGACGGGAGTGCGGGGGAGACCCAGTACTTC | CAIGRDGSAGETQYF
TRBJ1-5 | TRBV7-8 | NA | NA | TGTGCCAGCAGCCCCGTCAACAGGGAATCTTATAGCAATCAGCCCCAGCATTTT | CASSPVNRESYSNQPQHF
TRBJ2-1 | TRBV4-3 | NA | NA | TGCGCCAGCAGCCAAGATGCGGGACGCGAGCAGTTCTTC | CASSQDAGREQFF
TRBJ2-7 | TRBV6-1 | NA | TRBD1 | TGTGCCAGCACTCCGGGACAGGGCTACGAGCAGTACTTC | CASTPGQGYEQYF
TRBJ2-1 | TRBV3-1 | NA | NA | TGTGCCAGCAGCCCGGACTCCTCAAGCTCCTACAATGAGCAGTTCTTC | CASSPDSSSSYNEQFF
TRBJ2-7 | TRBV5-1 | few | TRBD1 | TGCGCCAGCAGTCAAACGGACAGGACCGACGAGCAGTACTTC | CASSQTDRTDEQYF
TRBJ2-5 | TRBV6-5 | NA | NA | TGTGCCAGCAGTTACAGGGACACCAACCAAGAGACCCAGTACTTC | CASSYRDTNQETQYF
TRBJ1-2 | TRBV10-3 | few | NA | TGTGCCATCAGTGTATATTTTCGGTCCTCGGGGGTCTATGGCTACACCTTC | CAISVYFRSSGVYGYTF
TRBJ2-5 | TRBV4-2 | NA | TRBD2 | TGTGCCAGCAGCCCGGGACTAGCGGGGGCCCTTGGGGGGACCCAGTACTTC | CASSPGLAGALGGTQYF
TRBJ2-3 | TRBV6-1 | NA | TRBD2 | TGTGCCAGCAGTCCAATAGGGAGGGCAGATACGCAGTATTTT | CASSPIGRADTQYF
TRBJ2-2 | TRBV14 | few | NA | TGTGCCAGCAGCCATACCTATCAGGGAACTGGCGGGGAGCTGTTTTTT | CASSHTYQGTGGELFF
TRBJ2-1 | TRBV6-5 | few | TRBD2 | TGTGCCAGCAGTTTCGGGACTAGGCCAGCGAGTGAGCAGTTCTTC | CASSFGTRPASEQFF
TRBJ2-1 | TRBV6-2/TRBV6-3 | few | NA | TGTGCCAGCAGTATAAGCGGAACTTACAATGAGCAGTTCTTC | CASSISGTYNEQFF
TRBJ2-7 | TRBV3-1 | NA | NA | TGTGCCAGCAGCCAAGACCAGTACTTC | CASSQDQYF
TRBJ1-3 | TRBV29-1 | NA | NA | TGCAGCGTTGAAGCGGACTCTGGAAACACCATATATTTT | CSVEADSGNTIYF
TRBJ2-5 | TRBV4-1 | NA | NA | TGCGCCAGCAGCCCCCGACCCGGGGTTGGGGAGACCCAGTACTTC | CASSPRPGVGETQYF
TRBJ2-3 | TRBV7-9 | NA | NA | TGTGCCAGCGAAGGGCGTGGGGGGTTGGGCACAGATACGCAGTATTTT | CASEGRGGLGTDTQYF
TRBJ2-6 | TRBV4-3 | NA | NA | TGCGCCAGCAGCCAAGAGGAGGGGATGGGCGGGGCCAACGTCCTGACTTTC | CASSQEEGMGGANVLTF
TRBJ2-5 | TRBV12-3/TRBV12-4 | few | NA | TGTGCCAGCAGTTTAGGCAGTAGCCAAGAGACCCAGTACTTC | CASSLGSSQETQYF
TRBJ2-2 | TRBV6-5 | NA | TRBD2 | TGTGCCAGCAGTTACTCGATAGCCCCGGGACTACGAGAGGAGCTGTTTTTT | CASSYSIAPGLREELFF
TRBJ1-5 | TRBV7-9 | few | NA | TGTGCCAGCAGCTCCCCAAACGATCCAAATCAGCCCCAGCATTTT | CASSSPNDPNQPQHF